The sequence of this T cell receptor (beta chain) was determined in a study of cytomegalovirus exposure and HLA in healthy donors. V lost 5 bases to trimming and J lost 0 bases; unmatched junction nucleotides: 5. Germline-derived CDR1 and CDR2 are MNHEY and SMNVEV (reference sequence). CDR3 length: 16 amino acids. Researchers ran the PCR with 60 Vbeta and 13 Jbeta primers. Assay used: immunoSEQ multiplex PCR; TCRdb lists only in-frame clones, some missing. Its listing shows 100,000 or so clones. Sequenced: PBMCs. This chain links TRBV27 with TRBJ2-2; 8 bases align to TRBD1. The clonotype comes from a woman younger than 45 in good health and CMV-seronegative. The CDR3 bases are TGTGCCAGCAGTACCCCAGGGGGCGCGAACACCGGGGAGCTGTTTTTT. Translation gives CASSTPGGANTGELFF.